The sequence of this T cell receptor beta chain was determined in a study of control samples from healthy donors and cancer patients. Germline loops: CDR1 SGDLS, CDR2 YYNGEE. The CDR3 extends over 15 amino acids. V lost 2 bases and J lost 8; bases outside the gene matches: 7. The repertoire was sequenced with immunoSEQ multiplex PCR; TCRdb's copy has only in-frame clones and lacks some. The sample records roughly 120,000 clones, around 90% being singletons. Sample: blood. The receptor was derived from a woman in her 70s in good health. The chain uses TRBV9 and TRBJ1-4, with 9 bases identical to TRBD1. In nucleotides, the CDR3 is TGTGCCAGCAGCGTTAGCGGGACAGGGAAAGAAAAACTGTTTTTT. Translating gives CASSVSGTGKEKLFF.